What follows are 27 T cell receptor beta chains derived from one specimen sequenced in a study of blood T cell repertoires in COVID-19 (dated by TCRdb to the early 2020s). Receptors were amplified or captured by the immunoSEQ multiplex PCR assay. This is the immuneACCESS table as TCRdb keeps it, with only in-frame sequences that have V and J called. A part of the clones is gone; compared with another copy, unresolved V genes explain less than half, and the rest is unexplained. This sample comprises about 210,000 clones, 75% to 90% of them detected only once. Together, the top ten hold 4.8% of the sample. Sequenced input: peripheral blood. Receptors originate from a woman aged 40 to 50 with acute or convalescent COVID-19.

The chain employs TRBV25-1 and TRBJ2-2; possibly TRBD1 for D (6 bases). With 2 bases removed from V and 0 bases from J, the gap between germline ends came to 10 bases. CDR1 and CDR2 (germline): MGHDK, SYGVNS. This CDR3 is 16 amino acids long. The CDR3 region is CASSEKQGPNTGELFF. CDR3 nucleotides: TGTGCCAGCAGTGAAAAACAGGGACCGAACACCGGGGAGCTGTTTTTT.

The chain carries TRBV5-1 and TRBJ2-1; 10 nucleotides line up with TRBD1. CDR1 is SGHRS, CDR2 YFSETQ, per germline. The CDR3 is 18 amino acids. The V segment lost 0 bases and the J segment 7 bases; nucleotides outside the gene matches: 13. The CDR3 loop reads CASSLVELGQGEGNEQFF. In nucleotides, the CDR3 is TGCGCCAGCAGCTTGGTCGAGTTAGGACAGGGGGAAGGTAATGAGCAGTTCTTC.

The chain has TRBV19 and TRBJ1-2; 7 nucleotides align to TRBD1. J gave up 9 bases and V 2 bases, and 18 bases lay outside the gene matches. The CDR3 consists of 17 residues. Germline loops: CDR1 LNHDA, CDR2 SQIVND (reference sequence). The CDR3 DNA is TGTGCCAGTAGTATAAAGGGGGCAGCAGGCCGACTATGGAGCTACACCTTC. It yields the protein CASSIKGAAGRLWSYTF. Drawing the rest from reference TRBV19 and TRBJ1-2, the complete variable domain is DGGITQSPKYLFRKEGQNVTLSCEQNLNHDAMYWYRQDPGQGLRLIYYSQIVNDFQKGDIAEGYSVSREKKESFPLTVTSAQKNPTAFYLCASSIKGAAGRLWSYTFGSGTRLTVV.

The rearrangement uses TRBV10-2 and TRBJ2-7, with D tentatively TRBD2 (6 bases). The CDR3 consists of 15 residues. Between the trimmed V and J ends, which lost 3 bases and 0 bases, there was a span of 12 bases. Germline CDR1 is WSHSY and CDR2 is SAAADI. The CDR3 bases are TGCGCCAGCAGTGACCCGGGCGGGAACTCCTACGAGCAGTACGTC. As protein: CASSDPGGNSYEQYV.

This clone has a handful of counts. V is TRBV9 and J is TRBJ2-1, with D possibly TRBD2 on 5 matching bases. The CDR3 totals 15 residues. Germline assignment: CDR1 SGDLS and CDR2 YYNGEE. Trimming removed 5 bases from V and 0 bases from J, with 12 bases in between. CDR3 bases: TGTGCCAGCAGTCGGACTCTCAGCTCCTACAATGAGCAGTTCTTC. This codes for CASSRTLSSYNEQFF.

This rearrangement joins TRBV25-1 to TRBJ2-1, with 9 positions matching TRBD1. CDR3 length: 15 residues. Germline V CDR1 and CDR2: MGHDK, SYGVNS. Trimming cost V 5 bases and J 7 bases; bases outside gene matches: 9. The CDR3 DNA sequence: TGTGCCAGCAGTACCCCCGGGACAGGGACTAATGAGCAGTTCTTC. The encoded protein is CASSTPGTGTNEQFF.

This clone occurred once. The chain joins TRBV5-1 to TRBJ1-2; D might be TRBD1 (6 bases). This CDR3 is built from 13 residues. CDR1 is SGHRS, CDR2 YFSETQ, per germline. The V gene lost 2 bases and the J gene lost 3 bases, with 8 bases spanning the gap. This chain's CDR3 is CASSFKGDYGYTF. The CDR3 DNA sequence: TGCGCCAGCAGCTTTAAGGGGGACTATGGCTACACCTTC.

This rearrangement joins TRBV6-5 to TRBJ2-7, with 10 bases that match TRBD1. This CDR3 has 15 amino acids. Looked up from germline, CDR1 is MNHEY and CDR2 is SVGAGI. V gave up 6 bases and J gave up 2 bases; unmatched junction bases: 7. The CDR3 sequence: CASSLRTGGAYEQYV. The DNA for the CDR3 is TGTGCCAGCAGCCTCCGGACAGGGGGGGCCTACGAGCAGTACGTC.

The chain recombines TRBV6-1 with TRBJ2-3; 7 bases map to TRBD2. CDR3 length equals 18 residues. Trimming cost V 6 bases and J 2 bases; bases outside gene matches: 17. Germline-derived CDR1 and CDR2 are MNHNS and SASEGT. The CDR3, as DNA: TGTGCCAGCAGCGAAAGGGGTCGTGTGGGGGGGAACACAGATACGCAGTATTTT. Encoded protein: CASSERGRVGGNTDTQYF.

The CDR3 protein is CASSFTGGTYGYTF. CDR3 nucleotide sequence: TGTGCCAGCAGTTTTACAGGGGGTACCTATGGCTACACCTTC. The V and J genes are TRBV27 and TRBJ1-2; TRBD1 aligns across 8 bases. J gave up 4 bases and V 3 bases, and 4 bases lay outside the gene matches. This CDR3 is built from 14 residues. The germline gives CDR1 MNHEY, CDR2 SMNVEV (reference sequence).

This clone has only one observation. V is TRBV24-1 and J is TRBJ1-1, with a tentative D call TRBD1 (6 bases). The CDR3 spans 15 residues. The V and J ends lost 3 bases and 9 bases respectively, with 19 bases between them. From germline, CDR1 is KGHDR and CDR2 SFDVKD. This CDR3 reads CATSDAGTSPDKAFF. CDR3 DNA: TGTGCCACCAGTGATGCTGGGACATCTCCCGATAAAGCTTTCTTT.

The chain uses TRBV11-2 and TRBJ1-2, with D hard to call. The germline V and J ends were trimmed by 0 bases and 2 bases, with 7 bases remaining between them. Germline V gene lookup returns CDR1 SGHAT and CDR2 FQNNGV. CDR3 size: 14 residues. The CDR3 sequence: CASSLDTENYGYTF. CDR3 in DNA: TGTGCCAGCAGCTTAGATACAGAAAACTATGGCTACACCTTC.

This chain connects TRBV27 to TRBJ2-7; D is possibly TRBD2 (5 bases). The CDR3 has 16 residues. The germline CDR1 and CDR2 sequences are MNHEY and SMNVEV (reference sequence). Between the trimmed V and J ends, which lost 2 bases and 1 base, there was a span of 15 bases. The CDR3 DNA sequence: TGTGCCAGCAGTTTAAAGAGGGTAGAGGGTTCCTACGAGCAGTACGTC. This gives the protein CASSLKRVEGSYEQYV.

This clone was recorded only once. The sample contains more than one DNA sequence encoding this CDR3. The gene calls are TRBV30 and TRBJ1-1; D ambiguous. This CDR3 contains 13 residues. Germline V gene sequence: CDR1 GTSNPN, CDR2 SVGIG (reference sequence). With 5 bases removed from V and 1 base from J, the gap between germline ends came to 11 bases. CDR3 sequence reads: CAWLTGPNTEAFF. Here the CDR3 DNA reads TGTGCCTGGCTCACTGGGCCGAACACTGAAGCTTTCTTT.

The CDR3 region has the DNA TGCGCCAGCAGCCAAGCGAAGGGACAGGGGGCGCCGGGAGCTTTCTTT. Amino acids: CASSQAKGQGAPGAFF. This chain joins TRBV4-1 and TRBJ1-1; TRBD1 agrees at 12 bases. Germline CDR1 reads MGHRA; CDR2 reads YSYEKL. The CDR3 runs 16 residues. V trimming: 1 base; J trimming: 10 bases; junction bases outside the gene matches: 10.

A single count supports this clone. The chain joins TRBV5-6 to TRBJ1-3, with D possibly matching TRBD1 (5 bases). Germline V gene data show CDR1 as SGHDT and CDR2 as YYEEEE. The CDR3 loop spans 17 amino acids. Trimming took 4 bases from V and 0 from J, leaving 17 bases between them. CDR3 region: CASSLGPGKFSGNTIYF. CDR3 DNA: TGTGCCAGCAGCCTGGGACCAGGGAAGTTCTCTGGAAACACCATATATTTT.

The chain recombines TRBV2 with TRBJ1-5; possible D gene TRBD1, 5 bases. The CDR3 is 14 residues long. V shed 6 bases and J shed 2 bases, with 11 bases lying between them. CDR1 and CDR2 (germline): SNHLY, FYNNEI. This CDR3 reads CASRGDGRNQPQHF. The CDR3 DNA reads TGTGCCAGCAGAGGGGATGGCCGCAATCAGCCCCAGCATTTT.

The V call is TRBV4-2, the J call TRBJ2-2, with a tentative D call TRBD2 (5 bases). Trimming cost V 0 bases and J 4 bases, with 9 bases left between them. Looked up from germline, CDR1 is LGHNA and CDR2 is YNFKEQ. This CDR3 has 15 residues. The CDR3 loop is CASSQDPGITGELFF. The CDR3 DNA sequence: TGTGCCAGCAGCCAAGATCCGGGGATCACCGGGGAGCTGTTTTTT.

The CDR3 region is CASSVGLAGGPWDTGELFF. The CDR3 DNA is TGTGCCAGCAGCGTAGGTCTAGCGGGGGGGCCATGGGACACCGGGGAGCTGTTTTTT. The V gene is TRBV9, the J gene TRBJ2-2; 12 nucleotides match TRBD2. CDR3 length: 19 residues. Per the germline V gene, CDR1 is SGDLS and CDR2 is YYNGEE. J gave up 3 bases and V 0 bases, and 9 bases lay outside the gene matches. Variable domain in full (rest from reference TRBV9 and TRBJ2-2): DSGVTQTPKHLITATGQRVTLRCSPRSGDLSVYWYQQSLDQGLQFLIQYYNGEERAKGNILERFSAQQFPDLHSELNLSSLELGDSALYFCASSVGLAGGPWDTGELFFGEGSRLTVL.

This chain connects TRBV4-2 to TRBJ2-2; 9 bases match TRBD1. The CDR3 loop spans 14 amino acids. The V and J ends lost 4 bases and 9 bases, in that order; junction bases with no gene match: 6. Per germline, CDR1 LGHNA and CDR2 YNFKEQ. Here the CDR3 DNA reads TGTGCCAGCAGCCCCTGGGACAGGGATCGGGAGCTGTTTTTT. It yields the protein CASSPWDRDRELFF.

The V gene is TRBV6-5, the J gene TRBJ1-2; TRBD1 might be the D (5 bases). CDR3 length equals 11 residues. V lost 6 bases and J 8 bases, leaving 10 bases between the germline ends. Germline V gives CDR1 MNHEY, CDR2 SVGAGI. The chain's CDR3 is CASRGLGGYTF. CDR3 in DNA: TGTGCCAGCAGGGGACTCGGCGGCTACACCTTC.

The V gene is TRBV2, the J gene TRBJ1-1; 9 bases fit TRBD1. CDR3 length: 15 amino acids. V lost 6 bases and J lost 4; bases outside the gene matches: 9. In germline, CDR1 is SNHLY, CDR2 FYNNEI. The CDR3 bases are TGTGCCAGCAGAGAGACAGGGGGGCCCGTCACTGAAGCTTTCTTT. Residues: CASRETGGPVTEAFF. Supplemented by reference TRBV2 and TRBJ1-1, the full variable domain reads EPEVTQTPSHQVTQMGQEVILRCVPISNHLYFYWYRQILGQKVEFLVSFYNNEISEKSEIFDDQFSVERPDGSNFTLKIRSTKLEDSAMYFCASRETGGPVTEAFFGQGTRLTVV.

This clone appeared once. This sequence joins TRBV7-9 and TRBJ2-7, with 11 bases identical to TRBD1. V dropped 4 bases and J dropped 3; count of bases not matched to a gene: 5. CDR3 length equals 15 residues. The germline V gene encodes CDR1 SEHNR and CDR2 FQNEAQ (reference sequence). The CDR3 sequence is CASSSSGTGGYEQYV. The CDR3 region has the DNA TGTGCCAGCAGCTCATCCGGGACAGGGGGCTACGAGCAGTACGTC.

The chain uses TRBV9 and TRBJ2-1; a weak D match, TRBD2 (5 bases). The CDR3 covers 13 residues. Trimming left V 4 bases short and J 3 bases short, with 8 bases between. Germline CDR1 and CDR2: SGDLS and YYNGEE. CDR3 nucleotides: TGTGCCAGCAGCCTAGCCCTCTACAATGAGCAGTTCTTC. Its translation is CASSLALYNEQFF.

The chain joins TRBV12-5 to TRBJ2-3, with 9 bases lining up with TRBD2. Germline V gives CDR1 LGHNT, CDR2 FRNRAP. The CDR3 has 16 residues. The V gene end was trimmed by 0 bases and the J gene end by 5 bases; junction bases not matched to a gene: 6. The chain's CDR3 is CASGLVLAGGLDTQYF. Here the CDR3 DNA reads TGTGCTAGTGGTTTGGTACTGGCGGGGGGGCTAGATACGCAGTATTTT.

The J gene is TRBJ2-3, the V gene TRBV7-8, with TRBD2 matching over 8 bases. V shed 5 bases and J 5 bases; nucleotides not matched to a gene: 15. Germline values: CDR1 SGHVS, CDR2 FQNEAQ. The CDR3 extends over 17 amino acids. Here the CDR3 reads CASSAAPGGPIIDTQYF. DNA of the CDR3: TGTGCCAGCAGCGCGGCCCCGGGGGGGCCTATAATAGATACGCAGTATTTT. The whole variable domain, remainder taken from reference TRBV7-8 and TRBJ2-3, is GAGVSQSPRYKVAKRGQDVALRCDPISGHVSLFWYQQALGQGPEFLTYFQNEAQLDKSGLPSDRFFAERPEGSVSTLKIQRTQQEDSAVYLCASSAAPGGPIIDTQYFGPGTRLTVL.

For the CDR3, the DNA is TGTGCCAGTATAGAGAGGACAGAGAACTACTATGGCTACACCTTC. It specifies CASIERTENYYGYTF. This chain joins TRBV19 and TRBJ1-2, with a possible D match to TRBD1 (6 bases). The CDR3 spans 15 residues. Looked up from germline, CDR1 is LNHDA and CDR2 is SQIVND (reference sequence). V lost 7 bases and J lost 3, with 18 bases in between. Based on the CDR3 plus reference TRBV19 and TRBJ1-2, the full variable domain is DGGITQSPKYLFRKEGQNVTLSCEQNLNHDAMYWYRQDPGQGLRLIYYSQIVNDFQKGDIAEGYSVSREKKESFPLTVTSAQKNPTAFYLCASIERTENYYGYTFGSGTRLTVV.